The 7 T cell receptor beta chains in this list originate from one sample, sequenced in a study of T cell repertoires in cytomegalovirus infection (dated by TCRdb to about 2019). The antigens of these receptors remain unknown. Sequencing used an Illumina HiSeq 1500. TCRdb handled the public reads itself, with Q25 trimming in fastp and clone calling in MiXCR, and kept productive beta chains. Each entry is one CDR3 protein sequence, shown with its most common DNA and genes. Present in this sample are 300,000 to 400,000 distinct CDR3 sequences, 25% to 35% of which were seen just once. The top ten clones comprise roughly 20% of the sample. Taken with the paper, the label for treatment or condition translates to: in vitro stimulation with specific CMV peptide epitopes to enrich CMV-specific T cells. The specimen was cultured PBMCs, collected from culture after CMV antigen stimulation. These receptors all come from a human donor in good health (CMV status not recorded). Some clones in this sample may be carry-over from other donors' samples.

This clonotype was counted a single time. The V and J genes are TRBV28 and TRBJ1-2, with D uncertain. Trimming removed 6 bases from V and 4 bases from J, with 12 bases in between. The germline CDR1 and CDR2 sequences are MDHEN and SYDVKM. The CDR3 loop spans 13 amino acids. CDR3 DNA sequence: TGTGCCAGCAGCCTACAGTGGGCCTATGGCTACACCTTC. Its translation: CASSLQWAYGYTF.

The V gene is TRBV12-3 or TRBV12-4, the J gene TRBJ1-6; D remains ambiguous. V gave up 2 bases and J gave up 12 bases, with 14 bases separating them. The CDR3 is 14 amino acids. The CDR3 DNA reads TGTGCCAGCAGTTTACAAAGCGAAGAGCTACCCCTCCACTTT. Its translation is CASSLQSEELPLHF.

The table lists this clonotype with many counts. This sequence joins TRBV11-1 and TRBJ2-1, with D possibly matching TRBD1 (5 bases). Trimming stripped 5 bases from V and 6 bases from J, with 14 bases between. The CDR3 has 14 residues. Per germline, CDR1 SGHAT and CDR2 FQDESV (reference sequence). The CDR3 protein is CASSHFKRGNEQFF. CDR3 sequence (DNA): TGTGCCAGCAGCCACTTCAAAAGGGGCAATGAGCAGTTCTTC. The complete variable domain, with remaining parts taken from reference TRBV11-1 and TRBJ2-1, reads EAEVAQSPRYKITEKSQAVAFWCDPISGHATLYWYRQILGQGPELLVQFQDESVVDDSQLPKDRFSAERLKGVDSTLKIQPAELGDSAMYLCASSHFKRGNEQFFGPGTRLTVL.

V usage is TRBV3-1 and J usage is TRBJ1-1; D remains ambiguous. Germline V gene data show CDR1 as LGHDT and CDR2 as YNNKEL (reference sequence). The germline V and J ends were trimmed by 1 base and 4 bases, with 10 bases remaining between them. The CDR3 is made up of 14 amino acids. CDR3 coding DNA: TGTGCCAGCAGCCAAGGCCGGGCCGGCACTGAAGCTTTCTTT. It codes for CASSQGRAGTEAFF.

The rearrangement links TRBV28 to TRBJ2-1, with D uncertain. This CDR3 spans 12 amino acids. Germline values: CDR1 MDHEN, CDR2 SYDVKM. V lost 5 bases to trimming and J lost 5 bases, with 7 bases between them. The CDR3 coding sequence is TGTGCCAGCAGTGGCCGGGACAATGAGCAGTTCTTC. Protein: CASSGRDNEQFF.

This clonotype came up a few times. The chain links TRBV6-5 to TRBJ1-1; D not resolved. The CDR3 runs 12 residues. V was cut by 2 bases and J by 6 bases, with 7 bases left in between. Germline CDR1 and CDR2: MNHEY and SVGAGI. The CDR3 spells CASSYPNSEAFF. DNA of the CDR3: TGTGCCAGCAGTTACCCCAACTCTGAAGCTTTCTTT.

The chain employs TRBV7-2 and TRBJ2-3; D gene uncertain. This CDR3 contains 13 residues. Germline CDR1 and CDR2: SGHTA and FQGNSA. Trimming removed 3 bases at V and 4 bases at J, with 8 bases between. The CDR3 sequence: CASSFARADTQYF. CDR3 sequence (DNA): TGTGCCAGCAGCTTTGCCCGGGCAGATACGCAGTATTTT.